This TCR beta chain is drawn from a study of blood T cell repertoires in COVID-19. This CDR3 region has 12 residues. In germline, CDR1 is MDHEN, CDR2 SYDVKM. Trimming removed 3 bases from V and 11 bases from J, with 10 bases in between. Repertoires were generated with immunoSEQ multiplex PCR, while TCRdb's copy carries only in-frame clones and drops some. The top ten hold approximately 3.5% of the sample, which has roughly 120,000 clones, 75% to 90% seen once. Input material: peripheral blood. This clonotype was obtained from an elderly woman with COVID-19, enrolled during active disease. This rearrangement joins TRBV28 to TRBJ1-4; no clear D gene. CDR3 sequence reads: CASSFGDRKLFF. For the CDR3, the DNA is TGTGCCAGCAGTTTCGGGGATAGGAAACTGTTTTTT.